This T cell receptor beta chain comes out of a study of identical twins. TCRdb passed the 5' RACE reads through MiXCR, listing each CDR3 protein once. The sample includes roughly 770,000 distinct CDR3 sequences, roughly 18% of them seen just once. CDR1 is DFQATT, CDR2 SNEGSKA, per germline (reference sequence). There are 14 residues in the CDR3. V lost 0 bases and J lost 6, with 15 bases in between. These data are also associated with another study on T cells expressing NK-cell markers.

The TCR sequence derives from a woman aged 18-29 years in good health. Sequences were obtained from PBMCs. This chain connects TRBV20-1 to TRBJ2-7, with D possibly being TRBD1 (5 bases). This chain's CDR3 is CSARDPAGPGEQYF. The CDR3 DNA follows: TGCAGTGCTAGAGATCCGGCAGGGCCGGGCGAGCAGTACTTC.